These 8 T cell receptor beta chains came from one sample sequenced in a study of T cell repertoires in cytomegalovirus infection. TCRdb re-called the reads through MiXCR, storing one row per CDR3 protein. Of 250,000 to 300,000 distinct CDR3 sequences detected, 22% appear once; the ten largest clones hold about 20%. Antigen specificity for these receptors is unknown. Sample: cultured PBMCs, taken from culture after CMV antigen stimulation. Receptor source: a human donor in good health (CMV status not recorded). Some clones in this sample may be carry-over from other donors' samples.

J is TRBJ2-7 and V is TRBV15; D gene uncertain. The CDR3 contains 13 residues. Germline V gene sequence: CDR1 LNHNV, CDR2 YYDKDF (reference sequence). V was pared by 0 bases and J by 0 bases, with 3 bases between. For the CDR3, the DNA is TGTGCCACCAGCAGAGATCTCTCCTACGAGCAGTACTTC. Translated: CATSRDLSYEQYF.

The V and J genes are TRBV28 and TRBJ2-1; no clear D. With 3 bases removed from V and 6 bases from J, the gap between germline ends came to 12 bases. CDR1 and CDR2 (germline): MDHEN, SYDVKM. The CDR3 totals 14 residues. The CDR3 DNA sequence: TGTGCCAGCAGTTTCCCCCAAGACCGCAATGAGCAGTTCTTC. As protein: CASSFPQDRNEQFF.

The V call is TRBV11-3, the J call TRBJ1-3; D gene unclear. Trimming cost V 9 bases and J 8 bases, with 14 bases left between them. Germline V gene sequence: CDR1 SGHNT, CDR2 YENEEA. This CDR3 has 12 residues. The chain's CDR3 is CASETDGDTIYF. CDR3 nucleotides: TGTGCCAGTGAGACCGACGGGGACACCATATATTTT.

This clonotype was seen a few times. J is TRBJ2-3 and V is TRBV7-2; D is unresolved. CDR3 length: 15 residues. Trimming took off 5 bases at V and 2 bases at J, with 14 bases between the two ends. From germline, CDR1 is SGHTA and CDR2 FQGNSA. The CDR3 loop is CASSISRAPTDTQYF. In nucleotides, the CDR3 is TGTGCCAGCAGCATCTCTAGGGCCCCCACAGATACGCAGTATTTT.

This clonotype occurred a few times. The rearrangement joins TRBV27 to TRBJ2-7; no reliable D call. Germline CDR1 and CDR2: MNHEY and SMNVEV (reference sequence). V was pared by 2 bases and J by 1 base, with 9 bases between. The CDR3 totals 14 residues. The CDR3 DNA sequence: TGTGCCAGCAGTTTAGGCAGGAAATCCTACGAGCAGTACTTC. Translated, it gives CASSLGRKSYEQYF.

This chain uses TRBV9 with TRBJ2-2; the match to TRBD2 covers 8 bases. Trimming at V came to 0 bases and at J to 1 base, leaving 8 bases not matched to a gene. Germline CDR1 is SGDLS and CDR2 is YYNGEE. The CDR3 runs to 18 residues. CDR3 in amino acids: CASSVEASGRLNTGELFF. The CDR3 DNA follows: TGTGCCAGCAGCGTAGAGGCTAGCGGGCGGTTGAACACCGGGGAGCTGTTTTTT. Combining the CDR3 with reference TRBV9 and TRBJ2-2 gives the whole variable domain DSGVTQTPKHLITATGQRVTLRCSPRSGDLSVYWYQQSLDQGLQFLIQYYNGEERAKGNILERFSAQQFPDLHSELNLSSLELGDSALYFCASSVEASGRLNTGELFFGEGSRLTVL.

The chain uses TRBV20-1 and TRBJ2-1; 7 nucleotides match TRBD1. The CDR3 extends over 13 amino acids. Unmatched junction bases numbered 11, after V lost 4 bases and J lost 11 bases. Germline loops: CDR1 DFQATT, CDR2 SNEGSKA (reference sequence). Written as DNA, the CDR3 is TGCAGTGCTACCCCCTCAGGGGGTAATAAGCAGTTCTTC. It specifies CSATPSGGNKQFF.

In this sample, this clonotype turned up a few times. The chain's CDR3 is CASSLSQGGQPQHF. In DNA, the CDR3 is TGTGCCAGCAGTTTAAGTCAGGGAGGTCAGCCCCAGCATTTT. This sequence joins TRBV28 and TRBJ1-5, with TRBD1 as a possible D gene (5 bases). V was clipped by 2 bases and J by 6 bases, with 11 bases between them. CDR1 MDHEN and CDR2 SYDVKM come from the germline V gene. CDR3 length: 14 amino acids.